Listed here are 25 T cell receptor beta chains from one sample, sequenced in a study of blood T cell repertoires in COVID-19. The assay was immunoSEQ multiplex PCR, and TCRdb's table has in-frame clones only and misses some. The sample includes 230,000 or so clones, 84% of them seen just once. The specimen sequenced was PBMCs or T cells enriched from blood (not recorded which). The receptor source for this set is a man aged 45-65 years who had recovered from COVID-19.

The genes are TRBV5-1 and TRBJ2-3; D might be TRBD2 (6 bases). The CDR3 is 15 residues long. The germline V gene has CDR1 SGHRS and CDR2 YFSETQ. The germline V and J ends were trimmed by 1 base and 0 bases, with 9 bases remaining between them. The CDR3 sequence is CASSLRGLSTDTQYF. In DNA form, the CDR3 reads TGCGCCAGCAGCTTGAGGGGACTCAGCACAGATACGCAGTATTTT.

The chain links TRBV3-1 (or the pseudogene TRBV3-2) to TRBJ1-2; TRBD1 is a possible D gene (5 bases). Between the trimmed V and J ends, which lost 0 bases and 4 bases, there was a span of 18 bases. The CDR3 has 17 residues. CDR1 is LGHDT and CDR2 is YNNKEL in the germline V gene (reference sequence). CDR3 in DNA: TGTGCCAGCAGCCAAGAGGGGGGTACAGGTACTCTCTATGGCTACACCTTC. Residues: CASSQEGGTGTLYGYTF.

The chain joins TRBV28 to TRBJ1-1, with 12 bases aligning to TRBD1. Germline-derived CDR1 and CDR2 are MDHEN and SYDVKM. The length of the CDR3 is 16 residues. Germline trimming cut 5 bases from V and 4 bases from J; bases unmatched to any gene: 8. This CDR3 is CASSKPGQGAGTEAFF. In DNA, the CDR3 is TGTGCCAGCAGTAAGCCGGGACAGGGGGCGGGCACTGAAGCTTTCTTT.

The rearrangement links TRBV18 to TRBJ2-5; weak D call: TRBD2 (6 bases). V was shortened by 2 bases and J by 4 bases, with 11 bases between the two germline ends. In germline, CDR1 is KGHSH, CDR2 LQKENI. The length of the CDR3 is 14 residues. In nucleotides, the CDR3 is TGTGCCAGCTCACCAGTAGGGACTCCAGAGACCCAGTACTTC. It encodes CASSPVGTPETQYF.

The J gene is TRBJ2-1, the V gene TRBV28, with D unresolved. This CDR3 region has 12 residues. V shed 2 bases and J shed 7 bases, with 6 bases lying between them. CDR1 is MDHEN and CDR2 is SYDVKM in the germline V gene. The DNA for the CDR3 is TGTGCCAGCAGTTTAAAGCGAAATGAGCAGTTCTTC. This gives the protein CASSLKRNEQFF.

The chain couples TRBV5-1 to TRBJ2-7; TRBD1 matches at 9 bases. The germline V gene has CDR1 SGHRS and CDR2 YFSETQ. The CDR3 loop spans 16 amino acids. V lost 0 bases, J lost 5 bases, and 9 bases stayed unmatched. The chain's CDR3 is CASSLGGTGQGNEQYF. Written as DNA, the CDR3 is TGCGCCAGCAGCTTGGGAGGAACGGGACAGGGTAACGAGCAGTACTTC.

The chain uses TRBV3-1 (or the pseudogene TRBV3-2) and TRBJ2-1; D is undetermined. Trimming stripped 3 bases from V and 5 bases from J, with 20 bases between. Germline V gene data show CDR1 as LGHDT and CDR2 as YNNKEL (reference sequence). There are 17 residues in the CDR3. The CDR3 protein is CASSHRPESRGDNEQFF. CDR3 in DNA: TGTGCCAGCAGCCACCGACCAGAGTCTCGAGGAGACAATGAGCAGTTCTTC.

V usage is TRBV7-2 and J usage is TRBJ1-3; TRBD1 matches at 8 bases. The V gene's germline CDR1 is SGHTA and CDR2 FQGNSA. Trimming cost V 5 bases and J 0 bases; bases outside gene matches: 15. There are 19 residues in the CDR3. The CDR3 nucleotides are TGTGCCAGCAGCGATAGAGGGGACAGGTCGACCGGCTCTGGAAACACCATATATTTT. The encoded protein is CASSDRGDRSTGSGNTIYF. Filled out from reference TRBV7-2 and TRBJ1-3, the complete variable domain reads GAGVSQSPSNKVTEKGKDVELRCDPISGHTALYWYRQSLGQGLEFLIYFQGNSAPDKSGLPSDRFSAERTGGSVSTLTIQRTQQEDSAVYLCASSDRGDRSTGSGNTIYFGEGSWLTVV.

The gene calls are TRBV7-8 and TRBJ1-1, with no clear D. Germline V gene data show CDR1 as SGHVS and CDR2 as FQNEAQ. This CDR3 has 15 amino acids. Deletions cut 1 base from V and 2 bases from J, with 11 bases between. Here the CDR3 reads CASSLEPTTNTEAFF. In DNA form, the CDR3 reads TGTGCCAGCAGCTTAGAACCGACAACCAACACTGAAGCTTTCTTT.

J is TRBJ1-5 and V is TRBV10-3, with D possibly being TRBD1 (5 bases). Germline CDR1 and CDR2: ENHRY and SYGVKD. This CDR3 comprises 15 residues. The ends were cut back, 4 bases at V and 5 bases at J, with 15 bases in the middle. DNA of the CDR3: TGTGCCATCAGTGGGGGCAGTGCCTGGGATCAGCCCCAGCATTTT. Encoded protein: CAISGGSAWDQPQHF.

The chain uses TRBV4-1 and TRBJ2-7, with 8 bases lining up with TRBD2. V gave up 4 bases and J gave up 1 base; unmatched junction bases: 9. CDR1 is MGHRA, CDR2 YSYEKL, per germline. This CDR3 is built from 16 residues. The CDR3 nucleotides are TGCGCCAGCAGCCGACACGGGGGGGCCAAGTCCTACGAGCAGTACTTC. Protein sequence: CASSRHGGAKSYEQYF.

The chain recombines TRBV4-2 with TRBJ1-4; D perhaps matches TRBD1 (5 bases). Germline V CDR1 and CDR2: LGHNA, YNFKEQ. The ends were cut back, 0 bases at V and 7 bases at J, with 21 bases in the middle. The CDR3 length is 18 residues. Here the CDR3 reads CASSQDVRGGAISEKLFF. DNA of the CDR3: TGTGCCAGCAGCCAAGATGTTCGAGGAGGGGCGATCTCTGAAAAACTGTTTTTT.

The chain has TRBV14 and TRBJ2-2, with 8 positions matching TRBD1. This CDR3 is built from 16 residues. Looked up from germline, CDR1 is SGHDN and CDR2 is FVKESK. The V segment lost 4 bases and the J segment 1 base; nucleotides outside the gene matches: 5. In nucleotides, the CDR3 is TGTGCCAGCAGCCGGACCGGGACAGGGAACACCGGGGAGCTGTTTTTT. This translates into CASSRTGTGNTGELFF.

The chain combines TRBV30 with TRBJ2-3; 8 bases are a match to TRBD2. There are 16 residues in the CDR3. Trimming at V came to 2 bases and at J to 3 bases, leaving 10 bases not matched to a gene. Germline V CDR1 and CDR2: GTSNPN, SVGIG (reference sequence). CDR3 in DNA: TGTGCCTGGAGTCGGGTAGCGGGGCGGGGGACAGATACGCAGTATTTT. Translating gives CAWSRVAGRGTDTQYF.

The V call is TRBV2, the J call TRBJ1-1; D not resolved. The germline V and J ends were trimmed by 8 bases and 1 base, with 8 bases remaining between them. CDR1 SNHLY and CDR2 FYNNEI come from the germline V gene. CDR3 length equals 12 residues. This CDR3 is CASALGNTEAFF. Here the CDR3 DNA reads TGTGCCAGCGCCCTAGGGAACACTGAAGCTTTCTTT.

The chain links TRBV7-6 to TRBJ2-3; 8 bases line up with TRBD2. Germline-derived CDR1 and CDR2 are SGHVS and FNYEAQ. The CDR3 totals 17 residues. Unmatched junction bases numbered 11, after V lost 2 bases and J lost 4 bases. CDR3 region: CASSLPPGLDLSDTQYF. The CDR3 DNA is TGTGCCAGCAGCTTACCACCGGGACTAGACTTGTCAGATACGCAGTATTTT.

This chain connects TRBV30 to TRBJ1-4; 7 bases align to TRBD1. With 3 bases clipped from V and 0 bases from J, the junction kept 13 bases outside the gene matches. CDR3 length: 18 residues. Germline-derived CDR1 and CDR2 are GTSNPN and SVGIG (reference sequence). The chain's CDR3 is CAWSRTGVGTATNEKLFF. CDR3 sequence (DNA): TGTGCCTGGAGCCGTACAGGGGTTGGGACCGCAACTAATGAAAAACTGTTTTTT.

CDR3 sequence: CASSSGDRGQNSPLHF. Written as DNA, the CDR3 is TGTGCCAGCAGCTCCGGAGACAGGGGGCAAAATTCACCCCTCCACTTT. The chain recombines TRBV5-6 with TRBJ1-6; TRBD1 matches at 10 bases. The V gene's germline CDR1 is SGHDT and CDR2 YYEEEE. This CDR3 has 16 residues. After removal of 3 bases from V and 7 bases from J, the junction contained 7 bases not matched to a gene.

V usage is TRBV5-1 and J usage is TRBJ1-2, with TRBD1 matching over 7 bases. V lost 1 base and J lost 2; bases outside the gene matches: 2. The CDR3 contains 14 residues. The germline gives CDR1 SGHRS, CDR2 YFSETQ. CDR3 DNA: TGCGCCAGCAGCTTGTCGACAGGGAACTATGGCTACACCTTC. Translating it yields CASSLSTGNYGYTF.

The chain couples TRBV2 to TRBJ2-3, with 13 bases fitting TRBD2. The V gene end was trimmed by 6 bases and the J gene end by 7 bases; junction bases not matched to a gene: 7. Germline V gene lookup returns CDR1 SNHLY and CDR2 FYNNEI. The CDR3 spans 15 residues. Here the CDR3 reads CASRSTSGGAHTQYF. CDR3 nucleotide sequence: TGTGCCAGCAGATCCACTAGCGGGGGGGCCCATACGCAGTATTTT.

J is TRBJ2-7 and V is TRBV19; 7 positions agree with TRBD2. The CDR3 contains 13 residues. Germline V lookup: CDR1 LNHDA, CDR2 SQIVND (reference sequence). Losses at the gene ends were 7 bases for V and 2 bases for J; bases not matched to a gene: 5. The CDR3: CASNRGLPYEQYF. In DNA form, the CDR3 reads TGTGCCAGTAATCGGGGACTACCCTACGAGCAGTACTTC.

This chain links TRBV19 with TRBJ1-2; TRBD1 agrees at 7 bases. CDR3 size: 15 residues. CDR1 is LNHDA, CDR2 SQIVND, per germline (reference sequence). V trimming: 5 bases; J trimming: 3 bases; junction bases outside the gene matches: 9. CDR3 sequence: CASSPGPGQYYGYTF. CDR3 sequence (DNA): TGTGCCAGTAGTCCCGGCCCGGGACAGTACTATGGCTACACCTTC.

The gene calls are TRBV7-8 and TRBJ2-7, with D unclear. Looked up from germline, CDR1 is SGHVS and CDR2 is FQNEAQ. The CDR3 is made up of 12 amino acids. V was shortened by 5 bases and J by 4 bases, with 9 bases between the two germline ends. CDR3 coding DNA: TGTGCCAGCAGCCTAATGTTATACGAGCAGTACTTC. Amino acid sequence: CASSLMLYEQYF.

V and J are TRBV7-9 and TRBJ1-6; D is undetermined. This CDR3 contains 13 residues. CDR1 and CDR2 from the germline V gene are SEHNR and FQNEAQ (reference sequence). The V end was cut by 2 bases, the J end by 8 bases, with 7 bases between. CDR3 sequence: CASSLTEDSPLHF. The CDR3 region has the DNA TGTGCCAGCAGCTTAACGGAGGATTCACCCCTCCACTTT.

The genes are TRBV5-4 and TRBJ2-3, with D maybe TRBD2 (7 bases). The germline CDR1 and CDR2 sequences are SGHNT and YYREEE (reference sequence). Trimming pared 2 bases from V and 4 bases from J, leaving 20 bases between. This CDR3 has 17 amino acids. The CDR3 reads CASSFQKGGTGADTQYF. The CDR3 DNA reads as TGTGCCAGCAGCTTCCAGAAGGGGGGGACGGGGGCAGATACGCAGTATTTT.